Described below is a single T cell receptor (beta chain) sequence and its context. The sample comes from a study of blood T cell repertoires in COVID-19. As for the study in general: From the United States, Italy and Spain came samples of acute and convalescent COVID-19. In each case, the material was cDNA or gDNA derived from T cells, B-cell-depleted T cells, or PBMCs.

As processed by the authors: Estimated nucleated cell counts came from reference gene primer amplification. Profiled with immunoSEQ multiplex PCR; TCRdb holds only in-frame clones, not every one. V and J calls and clone size are copied from that table; D and trimming were computed from the DNA. This table holds tens of thousands of clones, about four fifths found once. CDR1 and CDR2 (germline): MNHEY, SVGAGI. J lost 5 bases, V lost 4 bases, and 1 base had no gene match. CDR3 length: 14 amino acids. The source is a human donor in a cohort sampled during active COVID-19. Input material: peripheral blood. This sequence joins TRBV6-5 and TRBJ2-3; TRBD2 aligns across 12 bases. The CDR3 sequence: CASSSGLAGDTQYF. The CDR3 DNA reads as TGTGCCAGCAGTTCGGGACTAGCGGGAGATACGCAGTATTTT.